Sequencing of this T cell receptor beta chain was carried out in a study of T cell repertoires in cytomegalovirus infection. J lost 6 bases, V lost 7 bases, and 6 bases had no gene match. The CDR3 sequence is 13 residues long. Per the germline V gene, CDR1 is SQVTM and CDR2 is ANQGSEA. MiXCR was run by TCRdb on the reads, yielding one entry per CDR3 protein. The sample shows some 600,000 distinct CDR3 sequences, 20% to 25% of them seen only once. Of note for this clonotype: Its antigen is unknown.

The study's findings and limits: HLA-C-restricted, CMV-specific TCR beta clonotypes were dominant ex vivo.

The chain is built from TRBV29-1 and TRBJ2-1, with 10 bases that match TRBD1. Sequenced input: CD8+ T cells from PBMCs. The sequence was collected from a human donor in good health (CMV status not recorded). Some clones in this sample may be carry-over from other donors' samples. The CDR3 loop is CSGRDRGVNEQFF. As DNA, the CDR3 is TGCAGCGGCCGGGACAGGGGAGTCAATGAGCAGTTCTTC.